This T cell receptor (beta chain) was identified in a study of blood T cell repertoires in COVID-19. About the study: The study drew acute and convalescent COVID-19 samples from the United States, Italy and Spain.

Per the study methods: Reference gene primers were amplified, and this amplification served to estimate nucleated cell counts. The table came from immunoSEQ multiplex PCR; TCRdb's copy has only in-frame clones and leaves some out. Clone size and V and J calls were adopted from that table, with D and trimming inferred from the DNA. The sample carries fewer than 200,000 clones, just over 85% recorded once. Germline-derived CDR1 and CDR2 are LNHDA and SQIVND (reference sequence). The V and J ends lost 4 bases and 3 bases respectively, with 15 bases between them. This CDR3 has 15 residues. The chain links TRBV19 to TRBJ1-2; perhaps TRBD1 as D (6 bases). The specimen sequenced was peripheral blood. The TCR originated in a man aged 50-60 years with active or convalescent COVID-19. DNA of the CDR3: TGTGCCAGTAGTAAGGGGGGGGATAGGGACTATGGCTACACCTTC. Its protein product is CASSKGGDRDYGYTF.